This T cell receptor beta chain is from a study of blood T cells in healthy people across ages. V gave up 3 bases and J gave up 8 bases, with 14 bases separating them. The CDR3 consists of 14 residues. Per the germline V gene, CDR1 is SGHRS and CDR2 is YFSETQ. Ranging in age from about 6 to 100, the donors were healthy Caucasian individuals from Russia. Alongside a J-beta primer mix, a sample-barcoded 5' primer served in a second PCR lasting 7 to 11 cycles. TCRdb re-analysed the 5' RACE reads in MiXCR, keeping a single row per CDR3 protein. The data hold approximately 770,000 distinct CDR3 sequences, with roughly 64% observed a single time.

This TCR was sampled from a man aged 30 to 45 in good health. The J gene is TRBJ1-4, the V gene TRBV5-1, with D unclear. The sample was blood. CDR3 residues: CASSWTFDTEKLFF. CDR3 nucleotides: TGCGCCAGCAGCTGGACCTTTGATACGGAAAAACTGTTTTTT.